These 27 T cell receptor beta chains share one sample of origin, sequenced in a study of CD8+ T cells in alopecia areata listed by TCRdb under 2018. Preparation of the library involved the immunoSEQ multiplex PCR assay. To provide template for TCR sequencing, every sample had RNA extracted and reverse transcribed into cDNA. TCRdb limited this immuneACCESS table to in-frame rearrangements with V and J called. A share of clones is missing; checked studies link under half to unresolved V genes, and the rest is unexplained. The sample table contains about 160,000 clones; only one count was recorded for over 45% of them. About 6.4% of the sample lies in the top ten. The sequenced sample was CD4+ T cells sorted from blood. These receptors all stem from a human donor with alopecia areata.

Notes on this clone: Other DNA sequences in the same sample also yield this CDR3. This chain joins TRBV9 and TRBJ2-5, with no clear D. The germline V gene encodes CDR1 SGDLS and CDR2 YYNGEE. V gave up 0 bases and J gave up 4 bases, with 7 bases separating them. The CDR3 runs 13 residues. The chain's CDR3 is CASSVGLGETQYF. Here the CDR3 DNA reads TGTGCCAGCAGCGTAGGGTTGGGAGAGACCCAGTACTTC. Full variable domain (outside the CDR3, taken from reference TRBV9 and TRBJ2-5): DSGVTQTPKHLITATGQRVTLRCSPRSGDLSVYWYQQSLDQGLQFLIQYYNGEERAKGNILERFSAQQFPDLHSELNLSSLELGDSALYFCASSVGLGETQYFGPGTRLLVL.

The chain is built from TRBV7-2 and TRBJ2-2, with unresolved D. The length of the CDR3 is 14 residues. The V end lost 2 bases, the J end lost 1 base, and 5 bases lay between the germline ends. Germline CDR1 SGHTA, CDR2 FQGNSA. The chain's CDR3 is CASSLSGNTGELFF. DNA of the CDR3: TGTGCCAGCAGCTTATCGGGGAACACCGGGGAGCTGTTTTTT.

Here the CDR3 DNA reads TGTGCCAGCAGGACGGACAGGGCGGGTTTGTGGGGCTACACCTTC. The encoded protein is CASRTDRAGLWGYTF. This chain joins TRBV27 and TRBJ1-2, with 8 nucleotides matching TRBD1. The CDR3 spans 15 residues. In germline, CDR1 is MNHEY, CDR2 SMNVEV (reference sequence). J lost 8 bases, V lost 6 bases, and 14 bases had no gene match.

The J gene is TRBJ1-1, the V gene TRBV15; 8 bases fit TRBD1. The germline V gene has CDR1 LNHNV and CDR2 YYDKDF (reference sequence). With 4 bases clipped from V and 7 bases from J, the junction kept 11 bases outside the gene matches. CDR3 length equals 15 residues. CDR3 amino acids: CATSTKRDRLNEAFF. In DNA, the CDR3 is TGTGCCACCAGCACCAAAAGGGACAGGCTTAATGAAGCTTTCTTT.

This chain uses TRBV30 with TRBJ1-4; 8 bases are shared with TRBD1. V lost 5 bases to trimming and J lost 10 bases; unmatched junction nucleotides: 9. Germline V lookup: CDR1 GTSNPN, CDR2 SVGIG (reference sequence). The CDR3 is 13 amino acids. The CDR3, as DNA: TGTGCCTGGGATGTTGACAGGGGCGGAAAACTGTTTTTT. Protein product: CAWDVDRGGKLFF.

This rearrangement joins TRBV5-1 to TRBJ1-1, with 9 bases that match TRBD1. This CDR3 is built from 15 residues. The ends lost 3 bases at V and 6 bases at J; junction bases unmatched: 9. In germline, CDR1 is SGHRS, CDR2 YFSETQ. The CDR3 spells CASSYTGQGMPEAFF. For the CDR3, the DNA is TGCGCCAGCAGCTACACGGGACAGGGTATGCCTGAAGCTTTCTTT. Based on the CDR3 plus reference TRBV5-1 and TRBJ1-1, the full variable domain is KAGVTQTPRYLIKTRGQQVTLSCSPISGHRSVSWYQQTPGQGLQFLFEYFSETQRNKGNFPGRFSGRQFSNSRSEMNVSTLELGDSALYLCASSYTGQGMPEAFFGQGTRLTVV.

The chain is built from TRBV27 and TRBJ2-3; TRBD2 matches at 7 bases. The CDR3 is made up of 15 amino acids. CDR1 is MNHEY and CDR2 is SMNVEV in the germline V gene (reference sequence). With 2 bases clipped from V and 6 bases from J, the junction kept 8 bases outside the gene matches. The chain's CDR3 is CASSLGGRAGDTQYF. Here the CDR3 DNA reads TGTGCCAGCAGTTTAGGTGGGAGGGCCGGGGATACGCAGTATTTT.

The rearrangement links TRBV10-3 to TRBJ2-6, with 9 bases that match TRBD1. Germline CDR1 ENHRY, CDR2 SYGVKD. Trimming cost V 2 bases and J 1 base; bases outside gene matches: 6. This CDR3 comprises 18 residues. CDR3 sequence (DNA): TGTGCCATCAGTGAGCCGGGACAGGGAGGATCTGGGGCCAACGTCCTGACTTTC. Protein sequence: CAISEPGQGGSGANVLTF.

The sample holds a few counts of this clone. The chain uses TRBV29-1 and TRBJ2-1; D may be TRBD2 (5 bases). CDR3 length equals 13 residues. V gave up 4 bases and J gave up 9 bases, with 16 bases separating them. Germline V lookup: CDR1 SQVTM, CDR2 ANQGSEA. CDR3 sequence (DNA): TGCAGCGTTGTACGGGAATTGGGGAGTGAGCAGTTCTTC. Translated: CSVVRELGSEQFF.

This clone was counted a few times. The V gene is TRBV6-5, the J gene TRBJ2-5, with D tentatively TRBD2 (6 bases). V dropped 0 bases and J dropped 7 bases, with 9 bases sitting between them. This CDR3 contains 13 residues. Germline-derived CDR1 and CDR2 are MNHEY and SVGAGI. The CDR3 nucleotides read TGTGCCAGCAGTTACTCCGCAGCGGGGACCCAGTACTTC. Residues: CASSYSAAGTQYF.

This chain uses TRBV29-1 with TRBJ2-4; 7 nucleotides align to TRBD1. Germline CDR1 and CDR2: SQVTM and ANQGSEA. The CDR3 spans 16 residues. J lost 0 bases, V lost 2 bases, and 7 bases had no gene match. CDR3: CSVEIHRGLAKNIQYF. DNA for the CDR3: TGCAGCGTTGAAATCCACAGGGGATTAGCCAAAAACATTCAGTACTTC.

The chain has TRBV19 and TRBJ1-5; D possibly corresponds to TRBD1 (5 bases). The ends were cut back, 5 bases at V and 11 bases at J, with 10 bases in the middle. Germline V CDR1 and CDR2: LNHDA, SQIVND (reference sequence). The CDR3 has 11 residues. The CDR3 region is CASSSDNTQHF. The CDR3 nucleotides are TGTGCCAGTAGTTCGGACAACACCCAGCATTTT.

V and J are TRBV9 and TRBJ2-1; D gene unclear. Germline CDR1 and CDR2: SGDLS and YYNGEE. Trimming removed 0 bases from V and 5 bases from J, with 15 bases in between. CDR3 length: 16 amino acids. The CDR3 is CASSVGVLPPNNEQFF. The CDR3 DNA reads as TGTGCCAGCAGCGTAGGGGTACTCCCCCCAAACAATGAGCAGTTCTTC.

This clone came up a few times. The gene calls are TRBV19 and TRBJ2-1; TRBD1 matches 9 bases. The CDR3 has 15 residues. V lost 3 bases to trimming and J lost 5 bases; unmatched junction nucleotides: 5. Germline CDR1 and CDR2: LNHDA and SQIVND (reference sequence). CDR3 nucleotide sequence: TGTGCCAGTAGTATCGGGACAGGGTTCGACAATGAGCAGTTCTTC. This translates into CASSIGTGFDNEQFF.

The CDR3: CASSPQSVSSYNEQFF. The CDR3 coding sequence is TGTGCCAGCTCACCACAGTCTGTCTCCTCCTACAATGAGCAGTTCTTC. V is TRBV18 and J is TRBJ2-1, with D unclear. CDR3 length equals 16 residues. Trimming stripped 1 base from V and 0 bases from J, with 10 bases between. Germline V gene sequence: CDR1 KGHSH, CDR2 LQKENI.

The gene calls are TRBV23-1 and TRBJ1-5, with 8 bases aligning to TRBD1. TRBV23-1 carries the ORF label, with uncertain function. The CDR3 covers 15 residues. The ends lost 8 bases at V and 3 bases at J; junction bases unmatched: 9. CDR3: CASAKKDRANQPQHF. The CDR3 DNA reads as TGCGCCAGCGCTAAAAAGGACAGGGCCAATCAGCCCCAGCATTTT.

The chain carries TRBV9 and TRBJ2-5; weak D call: TRBD2 (5 bases). This CDR3 has 15 residues. The V and J ends lost 4 bases and 5 bases respectively, with 18 bases between them. Per the germline V gene, CDR1 is SGDLS and CDR2 is YYNGEE. The CDR3 DNA sequence: TGTGCCAGCAGCTTCCTTACGGGATCTCGGGAGACCCAGTACTTC. Translation: CASSFLTGSRETQYF.

This clone was found a few times. CDR3: CSVRTGYDQPQHF. The DNA of the CDR3 is TGCAGCGTCAGGACAGGGTACGATCAGCCCCAGCATTTT. The chain links TRBV29-1 to TRBJ1-5, with 8 bases lining up with TRBD1. Germline-derived CDR1 and CDR2 are SQVTM and ANQGSEA. After removal of 6 bases from V and 5 bases from J, the junction contained 6 bases not matched to a gene. The CDR3 covers 13 residues.

V is TRBV6-1 and J is TRBJ2-1; 9 bases are shared with TRBD2. The V segment lost 6 bases and the J segment 10 bases; nucleotides outside the gene matches: 7. The CDR3 has 13 residues. From germline, CDR1 is MNHNS and CDR2 SASEGT. CDR3: CASRREGGMEQFF. The CDR3 DNA sequence: TGTGCCAGCAGGCGGGAGGGGGGTATGGAGCAGTTCTTC.

The chain employs TRBV6-5 and TRBJ1-1; D gene unclear. CDR1 is MNHEY, CDR2 SVGAGI, per germline. CDR3 size: 15 residues. Trimming pared 5 bases from V and 1 base from J, leaving 14 bases between. CDR3 sequence (DNA): TGTGCCAGCAGTCCGTATGGAGCCGAGAACACTGAAGCTTTCTTT. Protein product: CASSPYGAENTEAFF.

This chain connects TRBV13 to TRBJ1-2; no clear D. V was pared by 2 bases and J by 2 bases, with 15 bases between. From germline, CDR1 is PRHDT and CDR2 FYEKMQ (reference sequence). This CDR3 has 16 residues. CDR3 nucleotides: TGTGCCAGCAGCTTATTACGTCCACCCCTAAACTATGGCTACACCTTC. It translates to CASSLLRPPLNYGYTF. The variable domain in full, completed from reference TRBV13 and TRBJ1-2, reads AAGVIQSPRHLIKEKRETATLKCYPIPRHDTVYWYQQGPGQDPQFLISFYEKMQSDKGSIPDRFSAQQFSDYHSELNMSSLELGDSALYFCASSLLRPPLNYGYTFGSGTRLTVV.

This clone was observed a handful of times. The CDR3 sequence is CSVESALAGGRFSYEQYF. In DNA, the CDR3 is TGCAGCGTTGAGTCCGCACTAGCGGGAGGGCGGTTCTCCTACGAGCAGTACTTC. The rearrangement uses TRBV29-1 and TRBJ2-7, with TRBD2 identical over 13 bases. V shed 3 bases and J 0 bases; nucleotides not matched to a gene: 11. CDR1 and CDR2 from the germline V gene are SQVTM and ANQGSEA. The CDR3 has 18 amino acids.

The chain combines TRBV30 with TRBJ1-5; maybe TRBD1 (6 bases). The germline V and J ends were trimmed by 1 base and 4 bases, with 14 bases remaining between them. CDR3 length: 15 amino acids. Germline-derived CDR1 and CDR2 are GTSNPN and SVGIG (reference sequence). The CDR3 loop reads CAWSATGHLNQPQHF. The CDR3 DNA sequence: TGTGCCTGGAGTGCAACGGGACACCTTAATCAGCCCCAGCATTTT.

The chain has TRBV27 and TRBJ2-1, with D possibly called TRBD1 or TRBD2 (5 bases each). V was cut by 0 bases and J by 10 bases, with 13 bases left in between. CDR1 and CDR2 from the germline V gene are MNHEY and SMNVEV (reference sequence). The CDR3 consists of 14 residues. CDR3 DNA sequence: TGTGCCAGCAGTTTATCGATTTCTGAGGGGGAGCAGTTCTTC. Protein: CASSLSISEGEQFF.

The chain carries TRBV4-1 and TRBJ1-2; D unresolved. The CDR3 contains 16 residues. CDR1 MGHRA and CDR2 YSYEKL come from the germline V gene. V dropped 3 bases and J dropped 5 bases, with 19 bases sitting between them. CDR3: CASSQATRAQLYGYTF. Here the CDR3 DNA reads TGCGCCAGCAGCCAGGCTACGAGGGCCCAACTTTATGGCTACACCTTC.

This chain uses TRBV6-5 with TRBJ2-1, with D unclear. This CDR3 contains 13 residues. V lost 6 bases to trimming and J lost 7 bases, with 13 bases between them. Germline CDR1 is MNHEY and CDR2 is SVGAGI. CDR3 sequence reads: CASRENYGNEQFF. The CDR3 bases are TGTGCCAGCAGAGAAAACTATGGGAATGAGCAGTTCTTC.

Only a few counts were recorded for this clone. The rearrangement joins TRBV29-1 to TRBJ2-2; D is unclear. Germline CDR1 reads SQVTM; CDR2 reads ANQGSEA. V shed 4 bases and J shed 7 bases, with 13 bases lying between them. There are 13 residues in the CDR3. This chain's CDR3 is CSVVGQSYGELFF. The CDR3 nucleotides are TGCAGCGTTGTTGGGCAGTCGTACGGGGAGCTGTTTTTT.